This TCR beta chain came from a study of T cell changes during pregnancy in multiple sclerosis. In regard to this clone: The junction departs from the called germline gene at one end, perhaps through a read error.

This CDR3 contains 17 residues. The germline V gene has CDR1 LNHDA and CDR2 SQIVND (reference sequence). TCRdb's table, derived via immunoSEQ multiplex PCR, lists solely in-frame clones and lacks some. There are about 51,000 clones in the sample; roughly 92% occur only once, and approximately 0.68% lies in the top ten. The sample consisted of CD4+ T cells from peripheral blood mononuclear cells, taken in the third trimester of pregnancy. The source of this sequence is a female donor with multiple sclerosis, enrolled in a pregnancy study. The chain couples TRBV19 to TRBJ2-6, with 8 bases that match TRBD1. CDR3 DNA: TGTGCCAGTAGTTTACGGACAGGGTTCTTTGGGGCCAACGTTCTGACTTTC. It is translated as CASSLRTGFFGANVLTF.